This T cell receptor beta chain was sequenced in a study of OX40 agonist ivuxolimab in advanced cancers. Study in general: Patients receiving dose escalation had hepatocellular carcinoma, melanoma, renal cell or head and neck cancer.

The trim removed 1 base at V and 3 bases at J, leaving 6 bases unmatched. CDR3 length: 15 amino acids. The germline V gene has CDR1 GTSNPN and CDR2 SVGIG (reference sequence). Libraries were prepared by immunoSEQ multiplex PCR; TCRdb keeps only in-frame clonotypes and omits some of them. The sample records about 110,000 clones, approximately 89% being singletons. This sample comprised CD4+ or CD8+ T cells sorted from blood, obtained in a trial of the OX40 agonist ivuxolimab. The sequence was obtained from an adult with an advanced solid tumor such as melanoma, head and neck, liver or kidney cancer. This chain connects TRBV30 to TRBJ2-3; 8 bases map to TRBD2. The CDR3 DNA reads TGTGCCTGGAGTGCCCCACGGGGGGGAACAGATACGCAGTATTTT. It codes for CAWSAPRGGTDTQYF.